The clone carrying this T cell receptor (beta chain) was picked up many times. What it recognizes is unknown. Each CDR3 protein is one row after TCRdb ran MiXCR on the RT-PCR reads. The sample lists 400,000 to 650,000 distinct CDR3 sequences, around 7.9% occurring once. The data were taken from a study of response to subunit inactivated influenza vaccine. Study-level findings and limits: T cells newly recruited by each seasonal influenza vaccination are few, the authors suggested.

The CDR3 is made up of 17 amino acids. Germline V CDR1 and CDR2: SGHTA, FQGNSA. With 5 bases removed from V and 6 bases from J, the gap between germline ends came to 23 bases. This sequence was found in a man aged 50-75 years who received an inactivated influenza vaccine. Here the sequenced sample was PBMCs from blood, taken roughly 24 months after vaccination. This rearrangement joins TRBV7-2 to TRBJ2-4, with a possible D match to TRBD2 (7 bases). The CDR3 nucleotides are TGTGCCAGCAGCCCGCCCATGGGGGGGGCCGACTTAAACATTCAGTACTTC. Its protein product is CASSPPMGGADLNIQYF.